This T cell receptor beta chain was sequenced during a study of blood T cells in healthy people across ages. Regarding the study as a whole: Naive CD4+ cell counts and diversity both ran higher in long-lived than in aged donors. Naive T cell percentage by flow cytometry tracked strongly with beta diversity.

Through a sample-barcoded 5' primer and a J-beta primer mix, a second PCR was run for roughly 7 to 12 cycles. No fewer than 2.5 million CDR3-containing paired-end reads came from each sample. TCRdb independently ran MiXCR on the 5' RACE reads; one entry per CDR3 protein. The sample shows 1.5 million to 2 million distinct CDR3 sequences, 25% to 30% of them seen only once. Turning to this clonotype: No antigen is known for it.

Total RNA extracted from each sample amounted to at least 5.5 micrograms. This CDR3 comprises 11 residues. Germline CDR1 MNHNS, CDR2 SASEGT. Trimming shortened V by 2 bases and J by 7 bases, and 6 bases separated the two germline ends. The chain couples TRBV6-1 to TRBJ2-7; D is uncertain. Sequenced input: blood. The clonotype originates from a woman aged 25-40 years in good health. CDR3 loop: CASSEMGEQYF. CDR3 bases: TGTGCCAGCAGTGAAATGGGGGAGCAGTACTTC.